The TCR beta chain described here comes from a study of cytomegalovirus exposure and HLA in healthy donors. Notes on the study in general: A later analysis by the authors found several of the most significant clusters apparently linked to common viral pathogens.

PCR primers comprised 60 Vbeta and 13 Jbeta primers. Clones were read by immunoSEQ multiplex PCR, and TCRdb kept only the in-frame ones, dropping some. This sample carries under 200,000 clones, 70% to 80% of them seen once, and the ten largest clones take 2.1%. Healthy bone marrow donors made up the donors. Germline CDR1 MGHRA, CDR2 YSYEKL. The CDR3 has 17 residues. About this clone: Antigen: not known.

Sequences were obtained from PBMCs. The sequence came from a man aged 40-55 years in good health and CMV-seronegative. The rearrangement joins TRBV4-1 to TRBJ2-5, with 10 bases identical to TRBD2. The DNA end is more similar to TRBJ2-7, so the J call may be wrong. The CDR3 spells CASSPLGWASGSYEQYF. The CDR3 DNA follows: TGCGCCAGCAGCCCCCTAGGCTGGGCTAGCGGGAGCTACGAGCAGTACTTC.